One and the same sample provided the 12 T cell receptor beta chains below, sequenced in a study of T cell clonality in common variable immunodeficiency. General study points: Reportedly, TCR beta sequences from common variable immunodeficiency showed fewer deletions and N-nucleotide insertions.

These receptors lack a known antigen. Assay used: immunoSEQ multiplex PCR; TCRdb lists only in-frame clones, some missing. The sample contains 35,000 or so clones, none of them singletons. The sample was peripheral blood mononuclear cells. Every receptor here comes from a human donor with common variable immunodeficiency.

This clone was detected a few times. With the read ending 3 residues before the CDR3 end, the germline J gene is used to fill in that end. This chain links TRBV7-8 with TRBJ1-1; D ambiguous. This CDR3 spans 15 amino acids. Germline V CDR1 and CDR2: SGHVS, FQNEAQ. The ends were cut back, 5 bases at V and 2 bases at J, with 15 bases in the middle. The CDR3: CASSPGGALNTEAFF. The covered CDR3 bases are TGTGCCAGCAGCCCCGGCGGCGCCCTAAACACTGAA.

Comments on this clone: The sequence runs out 3 residues before the end of the CDR3; the remainder is reconstructed from the germline J gene. V is TRBV19 and J is TRBJ1-2, with 9 bases identical to TRBD1. V gave up 5 bases and J gave up 5 bases; unmatched junction bases: 9. This CDR3 spans 15 amino acids. The V gene's germline CDR1 is LNHDA and CDR2 SQIVND (reference sequence). CDR3 region: CASSEGTGRRYGYTF. CDR3 bases read: TGTGCCAGTAGTGAGGGGACAGGGAGGAGATATGGC.

Comments on this clone: The read ends 3 residues early relative to the CDR3; the germline J gene fills the gap. The V call is TRBV18, the J call TRBJ1-2; TRBD1 agrees at 7 bases. The CDR3 contains 18 residues. Germline lookup yields CDR1 KGHSH and CDR2 LQKENI. Germline trimming cut 3 bases from V and 2 bases from J; bases unmatched to any gene: 15. The sequenced part of the CDR3 DNA is TGTGCCAGCTCACCTTCCTTTGCCGGGACAGCACCGAACTATGGC. Amino acid sequence: CASSPSFAGTAPNYG. The full CDR3 sequence reads CASSPSFAGTAPNYGYTF.

This clone has a handful of counts. The CDR3 DNA, read in part, is TGTGCCAGCAGCTTAGAGGGGGCGCGCACAGATACG. Its translation: CASSLEGARTDT. The whole CDR3 region reads CASSLEGARTDTQYF. The chain employs TRBV7-8 and TRBJ2-3; TRBD1 matches 7 bases. The CDR3 goes on 3 residues after the read ends, and that part is filled in from the germline J gene. Germline V gene lookup returns CDR1 SGHVS and CDR2 FQNEAQ. The CDR3 runs 15 residues. V was clipped by 1 base and J by 1 base; unmatched bases: 2.

The table lists this clone with a few counts. Germline is not matched at one junction end, which may reflect a read error. The read ends 3 residues before the CDR3 terminus; that terminus is restored from the germline J gene. This chain links TRBV7-9 with TRBJ2-7, with D uncertain. This CDR3 has 12 amino acids. Germline-derived CDR1 and CDR2 are SEHNR and FQNEAQ (reference sequence). CDR3 DNA (partial): TGTTCCAGCAGCCCCTCTATTGGCGAG. Translated, it gives CSSSPSIGE. From start to end, the CDR3 is CSSSPSIGEQYF.

This clone was detected many times. The sequence runs out 3 residues before the end of the CDR3; the remainder is reconstructed from the germline J gene. The genes are TRBV30 and TRBJ2-7; a possible D gene is TRBD2 (5 bases). The V and J ends lost 0 bases and 2 bases respectively, with 17 bases between them. CDR3 length: 16 residues. Germline assignment: CDR1 GTSNPN and CDR2 SVGIG (reference sequence). The covered CDR3 bases are TGTGCCTGGAGTGTACCCCCTGGGCTAGCAACCTACGAG. It translates to CAWSVPPGLATYE. The entire CDR3 sequence reads CAWSVPPGLATYEQYF.

In its sample, this clone was seen many times. The CDR3 sequence: CASSQPGTDYEKLFF. The DNA read from the CDR3 is TGTGCCAGCAGCCAGCCCGGGACAGATTATGAAAAA. The chain couples TRBV14 to TRBJ1-4, with 7 nucleotides matching TRBD1. From the germline J gene comes the end of the CDR3, since the read stops 3 residues before it. Losses at the gene ends were 3 bases for V and 6 bases for J; bases not matched to a gene: 7. This CDR3 contains 15 residues. The V gene's germline CDR1 is SGHDN and CDR2 FVKESK. Filled out from reference TRBV14 and TRBJ1-4, the complete variable domain reads EAGVTQFPSHSVIEKGQTVTLRCDPISGHDNLYWYRRVMGKEIKFLLHFVKESKQDESGMPNNRFLAERTGGTYSTLKVQPAELEDSGVYFCASSQPGTDYEKLFFGSGTQLSVL.

This clone was counted at least ten times. The CDR3 end falls 3 residues outside the read, so it is completed with the germline J gene. V usage is TRBV6-2 or TRBV6-3 and J usage is TRBJ2-3; 9 bases match TRBD1. The V gene end was trimmed by 6 bases and the J gene end by 4 bases; junction bases not matched to a gene: 5. The CDR3 is 14 amino acids. Germline V gene lookup returns CDR1 MNHEY and CDR2 SVGEGT. The CDR3: CASRGWTGADTQYF. The sequenced part of the CDR3 DNA is TGTGCCAGCAGGGGTTGGACAGGGGCAGATACG.

Many counts were recorded for this clone. The read falls 3 residues short of the CDR3 end, and the missing part is taken from the germline J gene. The chain employs TRBV19 and TRBJ2-7; TRBD1 matches 7 bases. V dropped 6 bases and J dropped 2; count of bases not matched to a gene: 10. Per germline, CDR1 LNHDA and CDR2 SQIVND (reference sequence). CDR3 size: 15 residues. The DNA read from the CDR3 is TGTGCCAGTAGGAATTCCGGGACAGATCCCTACGAG. Translating gives CASRNSGTDPYE. The full CDR3 is CASRNSGTDPYEQYF.

Concerning this clone: The CDR3 end is not reached by the read, which stops 3 residues before it; the germline J gene fills it in. This chain connects TRBV7-9 to TRBJ1-1; D is undetermined. The CDR3 spans 12 residues. Germline V lookup: CDR1 SEHNR, CDR2 FQNEAQ (reference sequence). CDR3 amino acids: CASSLPGLRAFF. The covered CDR3 bases are TGTGCCAGCAGCTTACCTGGACTCCGA.

The CDR3 sequence: CASSEALQGAVYDNEQFF. The DNA read from the CDR3 is TGTGCCAGCAGTGAAGCACTTCAGGGGGCTGTATATGACAATGAG. The chain uses TRBV2 and TRBJ2-1; 8 bases line up with TRBD1. The CDR3 is cut off 3 residues early in the read; its end comes from the germline J gene. With 0 bases clipped from V and 5 bases from J, the junction kept 12 bases outside the gene matches. The CDR3 has 18 amino acids. Germline-derived CDR1 and CDR2 are SNHLY and FYNNEI.

This clone was recorded a few times. With the read ending 3 residues before the CDR3 end, the germline J gene is used to fill in that end. The chain recombines TRBV2 with TRBJ1-6, with D possibly matching TRBD1 (5 bases). Trimming took 8 bases from V and 3 from J, leaving 14 bases between them. Germline CDR1 reads SNHLY; CDR2 reads FYNNEI. The CDR3 length is 15 residues. The DNA read from the CDR3 is TGTGCCAGCGGGGCCCACCTCCACTATAATTCACCC. It codes for CASGAHLHYNSP. The full CDR3 protein is CASGAHLHYNSPLHF. Full variable domain (outside the CDR3, taken from reference TRBV2 and TRBJ1-6): EPEVTQTPSHQVTQMGQEVILRCVPISNHLYFYWYRQILGQKVEFLVSFYNNEISEKSEIFDDQFSVERPDGSNFTLKIRSTKLEDSAMYFCASGAHLHYNSPLHFGNGTRLTVT.